This T cell receptor (beta chain) comes out of a study of blood T cell repertoires in COVID-19. At the level of the study: Acute and convalescent COVID-19 samples came from the United States, Italy and Spain.

The CDR3 runs 13 residues. V was trimmed by 3 bases and J by 2 bases, leaving 7 bases between them. The germline V gene encodes CDR1 LNHDA and CDR2 SQIVND (reference sequence). As originally analysed: Amplification with reference gene primers provided the estimates of nucleated cell counts. Profiling relied on immunoSEQ multiplex PCR, and the TCRdb table lists in-frame clones only, not all of them. V and J calls and clone size are given by that table; D and trimming were obtained from the DNA. In the table there are just over 650,000 clones, 80% to 90% of which are singletons. The chain links TRBV19 to TRBJ1-2; no reliable D call. The clonotype was recovered from a young woman with acute or convalescent COVID-19. Material for sequencing was peripheral blood. The CDR3 DNA reads as TGTGCCAGTAGTATTGCGGTCAACTATGGCTACACCTTC. This translates into CASSIAVNYGYTF.